Listed below are T cell receptor beta chains from one sample, sequenced in a study of OX40 agonist ivuxolimab in advanced cancers. Here immunoSEQ multiplex PCR was the method, and the copy in TCRdb shows in-frame clones only, minus some. This table holds approximately 100,000 clones, around 85% found once. The sequences come from CD4+ or CD8+ T cells sorted from blood, collected in a trial of the OX40 agonist ivuxolimab. All receptors derive from an adult with an advanced solid tumor such as melanoma, head and neck, liver or kidney cancer. Each CDR3 is given with its conserved first and last residue. The D gene is left open where the match is weak. Part of the rows lack a size; the others show once, few, many or a class for expanded clones.

clone_size d_call j_call v_call cdr3_aa cdr3_nt
. TRBD2 TRBJ2-3 TRBV16 CASSPDSWGGRDTQYF TGTGCCAGCAGCCCTGATTCGTGGGGGGGACGAGATACGCAGTATTTT
once TRBD1 TRBJ1-2 TRBV5-8 CASSRTGLYGYTF TGTGCCAGCAGCAGGACAGGGCTTTATGGCTACACCTTC
. . TRBJ1-6 TRBV6-5 CASRKGDLYNSPLHF TGTGCCAGCAGAAAGGGGGACCTCTATAATTCACCCCTCCACTTT
. . TRBJ1-4 TRBV19 CASNKPGKPATNEKLFF TGTGCCAGTAATAAACCCGGTAAACCGGCAACTAATGAAAAACTGTTTTTT
. . TRBJ2-3 TRBV19 CASSVASTDTQYF TGTGCCAGTAGCGTAGCTAGCACAGATACGCAGTATTTT
. . TRBJ2-7 TRBV6-5 CASRASGSGGEQYF TGTGCCAGCAGAGCCTCCGGGTCTGGGGGCGAGCAGTACTTC
. . TRBJ2-6 TRBV5-4 CASSPSGWGVAGANVLTF TGTGCCAGCAGTCCGAGTGGGTGGGGGGTCGCTGGGGCCAACGTCCTGACTTTC
. . TRBJ2-7 TRBV9 CASSGGGLGEQYF TGTGCCAGCAGCGGGGGCGGCTTGGGCGAGCAGTACTTC
. . TRBJ2-1 TRBV10-1 CASSEYRVSDEQFF TGCGCCAGCAGTGAATATCGGGTCAGCGATGAGCAGTTCTTC
. TRBD1 TRBJ1-1 TRBV28 CASRLTTGGLTEAFF TGTGCCAGCAGGCTTACAACAGGGGGCTTAACTGAAGCTTTCTTT
. . TRBJ1-2 TRBV7-2 CASSLEGYGYTF TGTGCCAGCAGCTTGGAAGGCTATGGCTACACCTTC
. TRBD1 TRBJ1-5 TRBV7-6 CASALGTGFEQPQHF TGTGCCAGCGCCCTGGGGACAGGGTTTGAACAGCCCCAGCATTTT
. TRBD2 TRBJ2-5 TRBV27 CASSPGLVGVETQYF TGTGCCAGCAGTCCGGGACTAGTGGGGGTGGAGACCCAGTACTTC
. TRBD1 TRBJ2-2 TRBV7-2 CASSSTRQGSWAGELFF TGTGCCAGCAGCTCCACCCGACAGGGCTCTTGGGCCGGGGAGCTGTTTTTT
. . TRBJ1-1 TRBV11-2 CASSLARYTEAFF TGTGCCAGCAGCTTAGCTCGGTACACTGAAGCTTTCTTT
. . TRBJ2-2 TRBV11-3 CASSLEGYTGELFF TGTGCCAGCAGCTTAGAGGGGTACACCGGGGAGCTGTTTTTT
. . TRBJ2-3 TRBV9 CASSVSGGGSDTQYF TGTGCCAGCAGCGTATCAGGGGGGGGATCAGATACGCAGTATTTT